This note documents a single T cell receptor (beta chain) sequence. There is no known antigen for this receptor. No base qualities exist here, and no much larger clone lies one base off it. This sample is part of a study of T cell repertoires in cytomegalovirus infection (dated by TCRdb to between 2018 and 2020). Some background on the complete study: Recently identified HLA-C-restricted CMV epitopes, whose presentation resists viral immunomodulation, were targeted by peptide stimulations together with well-studied HLA-B-restricted epitopes. Donor HLA type was relevant to the analysis, as public TCR beta signatures indicated carriage of CMV infection together with the matching HLA type.

Beyond this particular receptor, the publication reports: In both this cohort and an independent cohort of a few hundred donors, the cumulative frequency of public TCR beta family members distinguished carriers of CMV infection plus the relevant HLA type. The ex vivo response was dominated by HLA-C-restricted CMV-specific TCR beta clonotypes, which also provided the single most frequent clonotype in two of eight donors.

Instrument used: Illumina HiSeq 1500. TCRdb reprocessed the public reads (quality trimming at Q25 with fastp, clone calling with MiXCR) and kept in-frame beta chains. Entries that share a CDR3 protein sequence are merged under the most common genes and DNA. For this sample there are fewer than 70,000 distinct CDR3 sequences; around 28% appear just once. Of the sample, roughly three fifths falls within the top ten clones. Per the publication, the treatment or condition label means: in vitro stimulation with specific CMV peptide epitopes to enrich CMV-specific T cells. V gives up 5 bases and J gives up 0 bases, and the segment between their germline ends measures 11 bases. The CDR3 has 15 amino acids, counting the end cysteine and phenylalanine. Solely the CDR3 DNA is kept, with 45 bases framed from the first base. The germline V gene yields SGHVS for CDR1 and FQNEAQ for CDR2.

The source was CD8+ T cells from cultured PBMCs, collected from culture after CMV antigen stimulation. The sequence derives from a human donor in good health (CMV status not recorded). Some clones in this sample may be carry-over from other donors' samples. The chain uses TRBV7-8 and TRBJ2-1; TRBD2 is a possible D gene, resting on 7 matching bases. The DNA sequence reads TGTGCCAGCAGCACGGGGGGCCGCTCCTACAATGAGCAGTTCTTC. Translated, it reads CASSTGGRSYNEQFF.